This TCR beta chain was recorded in a study of blood T cell repertoires in COVID-19. Study in general: Sample material is recorded as cDNA or gDNA derived from T cells, B-cell-depleted T cells, or PBMCs.

Germline lookup yields CDR1 SGHDT and CDR2 YYEEEE. The CDR3 loop spans 15 amino acids. V shed 4 bases and J shed 8 bases, with 21 bases lying between them. In the original processing: From reference gene primer amplification, estimates of nucleated cell counts were derived. Method: immunoSEQ multiplex PCR; TCRdb's copy keeps in-frame clones and lacks some. That table gives V, J and clone size, and the DNA gave D and trimming. The sample records 200,000 or so clones, 70% to 90% being singletons. The table lists this clone with a count of one. A Seattle source enrolled patients during active infection and followed them longitudinally.

V usage is TRBV5-6 and J usage is TRBJ1-2, with D possibly TRBD1 on 5 matching bases. The specimen was peripheral blood. This TCR was sampled from an older person with COVID-19, enrolled during active disease. CDR3 residues: CASSAGTGIARGYTF. The CDR3 DNA reads TGTGCCAGCAGCGCAGGTACAGGCATCGCGCGGGGCTACACCTTC.